The 8 T cell receptor beta chains presented below share a single source sample, sequenced in a study of cytomegalovirus exposure and HLA in healthy donors. Measured with immunoSEQ multiplex PCR; TCRdb has only the in-frame clones, and not every one. Among approximately 100,000 clones, approximately 93% were seen once, and the ten largest hold less than 1.5%. What was sequenced was PBMCs. These receptors all come from a woman aged 25 to 39 in good health and CMV-seropositive.

V usage is TRBV29-1 and J usage is TRBJ2-2; D possibly corresponds to TRBD1 (5 bases). The CDR3 runs to 13 residues. Trimming left V 3 bases short and J 5 bases short, with 10 bases between. CDR1 is SQVTM and CDR2 is ANQGSEA in the germline V gene. The CDR3, as DNA: TGCAGCGTTGAGGGCGACAGAACCGGGGAGCTGTTTTTT. This translates into CSVEGDRTGELFF.

This clone was recorded once. The chain couples TRBV10-2 to TRBJ2-5; no clear D. Per germline, CDR1 WSHSY and CDR2 SAAADI. The CDR3 sequence is 14 residues long. V was trimmed by 3 bases and J by 5 bases, leaving 13 bases between them. This chain's CDR3 is CASSENARSETQYF. CDR3 bases: TGCGCCAGCAGTGAAAATGCGAGATCTGAGACCCAGTACTTC.

This chain uses TRBV7-8 with TRBJ2-3; 8 bases line up with TRBD2. The CDR3 spans 16 residues. V was pared by 5 bases and J by 2 bases, with 9 bases of the junction left unmatched. CDR1 is SGHVS and CDR2 is FQNEAQ in the germline V gene. This CDR3 reads CASSAAAAGATDTQYF. CDR3 in DNA: TGTGCCAGCAGCGCCGCCGCAGCGGGAGCCACAGATACGCAGTATTTT.

CDR3 sequence (DNA): TGTGCCAGTAGTGAAGGGGGCGCCGGCTATGGCTACACCTTC. It specifies CASSEGGAGYGYTF. J is TRBJ1-2 and V is TRBV19; 7 bases map to TRBD1. The CDR3 covers 14 residues. V shed 5 bases and J 4 bases; nucleotides not matched to a gene: 7. Looked up from germline, CDR1 is LNHDA and CDR2 is SQIVND (reference sequence). Using reference TRBV19 and TRBJ1-2 for the parts outside the CDR3, the full variable domain is DGGITQSPKYLFRKEGQNVTLSCEQNLNHDAMYWYRQDPGQGLRLIYYSQIVNDFQKGDIAEGYSVSREKKESFPLTVTSAQKNPTAFYLCASSEGGAGYGYTFGSGTRLTVV.

The chain employs TRBV29-1 and TRBJ2-5; TRBD2 might be the D (6 bases). Trimming removed 4 bases from V and 1 base from J, with 7 bases in between. Germline lookup yields CDR1 SQVTM and CDR2 ANQGSEA. The CDR3 totals 12 residues. CDR3 in amino acids: CSVGTTQETQYF. The CDR3 coding sequence is TGCAGCGTTGGGACTACCCAAGAGACCCAGTACTTC.

This chain uses TRBV7-2 with TRBJ2-5; 7 nucleotides line up with TRBD2. Trimming at V came to 0 bases and at J to 5 bases, leaving 6 bases not matched to a gene. The CDR3 is made up of 15 amino acids. Germline CDR1 reads SGHTA; CDR2 reads FQGNSA. CDR3 region: CASSLAFTGRETQYF. As DNA, the CDR3 is TGTGCCAGCAGCTTAGCATTTACCGGGAGGGAGACCCAGTACTTC.

The chain has TRBV19 and TRBJ2-1; the match to TRBD2 covers 14 bases. Germline V gene sequence: CDR1 LNHDA, CDR2 SQIVND (reference sequence). CDR3 length: 15 residues. The V segment lost 3 bases and the J segment 8 bases; nucleotides outside the gene matches: 3. The DNA of the CDR3 is TGTGCCAGTAGTATTGGGACTAGCGGGAGCGATGAGCAGTTCTTC. It specifies CASSIGTSGSDEQFF.

This rearrangement joins TRBV19 to TRBJ1-4; 8 positions match TRBD1. This CDR3 is 17 amino acids long. Germline CDR1 LNHDA, CDR2 SQIVND (reference sequence). Trimming took 5 bases from V and 1 from J; bases not matched to a gene: 9. The CDR3 is CASSQTQGAGTNEKLFF. The CDR3 bases are TGTGCCAGTAGTCAAACTCAGGGGGCTGGAACTAATGAAAAACTGTTTTTT.